The 26 T cell receptor beta chains below all came from one sample that was sequenced in a study of T cell responses to AZD1222 COVID-19 vaccine. TCRdb keeps only in-frame clones here, not all; method: immunoSEQ multiplex PCR. The sample lists 150,000 to 160,000 clones, approximately 90% occurring once. The input for sequencing was peripheral blood, taken on day 0 of AZD1222 vaccination. These receptors were collected from an adult in good health.

This clone has a single count. The chain is built from TRBV18 and TRBJ2-7, with 10 bases lining up with TRBD2. Germline trimming cut 4 bases from V and 0 bases from J; bases unmatched to any gene: 3. This CDR3 spans 15 amino acids. The germline V gene encodes CDR1 KGHSH and CDR2 LQKENI. The DNA for the CDR3 is TGTGCCAGCTCACGGACTAGCGGCAACTCCTACGAGCAGTACTTC. It encodes CASSRTSGNSYEQYF.

The CDR3 nucleotides read TGTGCCAGCAGTGACTCTGGCGGATTAACAGGCTACACCTTC. The encoded protein is CASSDSGGLTGYTF. The chain is built from TRBV6-4 and TRBJ1-2; D unclear. Germline assignment: CDR1 MRHNA and CDR2 SNTAGT. The V gene lost 0 bases and the J gene lost 8 bases, with 13 bases spanning the gap. The CDR3 is 14 amino acids.

The V and J genes are TRBV3-1 (or the pseudogene TRBV3-2) and TRBJ2-3, with 13 positions matching TRBD2. This CDR3 has 18 amino acids. Germline-derived CDR1 and CDR2 are LGHDT and YNNKEL (reference sequence). V lost 3 bases, J lost 4 bases, and 10 bases stayed unmatched. CDR3 sequence: CASSQMGLAGSGADTQYF. The CDR3 DNA sequence: TGTGCCAGCAGCCAGATGGGACTAGCGGGGAGCGGGGCAGATACGCAGTATTTT.

This chain connects TRBV5-6 to TRBJ1-2; TRBD1 matches at 8 bases. This CDR3 has 15 residues. V shed 0 bases and J 3 bases; nucleotides not matched to a gene: 4. Germline lookup yields CDR1 SGHDT and CDR2 YYEEEE. The CDR3 sequence: CASSLATTGDYGYTF. CDR3 DNA: TGTGCCAGCAGCTTGGCGACGACAGGGGACTATGGCTACACCTTC. Supplemented by reference TRBV5-6 and TRBJ1-2, the full variable domain reads DAGVTQSPTHLIKTRGQQVTLRCSPKSGHDTVSWYQQALGQGPQFIFQYYEEEERQRGNFPDRFSGHQFPNYSSELNVNALLLGDSALYLCASSLATTGDYGYTFGSGTRLTVV.

The rearrangement links TRBV3-1 (or the pseudogene TRBV3-2) to TRBJ2-2; the match to TRBD2 covers 10 bases. The CDR3 loop spans 16 amino acids. V dropped 1 base and J dropped 5; count of bases not matched to a gene: 4. The germline V gene has CDR1 LGHDT and CDR2 YNNKEL (reference sequence). The CDR3 nucleotides are TGTGCCAGCAGCCAAGGTCCAGCGGGGGGGACCGGGGAGCTGTTTTTT. Translated, it gives CASSQGPAGGTGELFF.

This chain uses TRBV2 with TRBJ1-1, with D possibly matching TRBD1 (5 bases). Germline assignment: CDR1 SNHLY and CDR2 FYNNEI. This CDR3 has 14 amino acids. V dropped 3 bases and J dropped 4 bases, with 12 bases sitting between them. As DNA, the CDR3 is TGTGCCAGCAGTGATTGGGGTGGGGGCACTGAAGCTTTCTTT. It specifies CASSDWGGGTEAFF.

The chain employs TRBV14 and TRBJ2-7; D remains ambiguous. Germline V gene lookup returns CDR1 SGHDN and CDR2 FVKESK. Trimming left V 5 bases short and J 0 bases short, with 8 bases between. The CDR3 runs to 13 residues. Written as DNA, the CDR3 is TGTGCCAGCAGCGGACGGTACTCCTACGAGCAGTACTTC. Residues: CASSGRYSYEQYF.

This chain's CDR3 is CASSFTGKETQYF. CDR3 DNA sequence: TGTGCCAGTAGTTTTACCGGGAAAGAGACCCAGTACTTC. The V and J genes are TRBV19 and TRBJ2-5; D possibly corresponds to TRBD2 (5 bases). The V and J ends lost 5 bases and 3 bases respectively, with 10 bases between them. The CDR3 consists of 13 residues. CDR1 is LNHDA, CDR2 SQIVND, per germline (reference sequence).

V gene TRBV10-3 combines with J gene TRBJ2-6; D remains unclear. Germline CDR1 is ENHRY and CDR2 is SYGVKD. The CDR3 contains 15 residues. Deletions cut 4 bases from V and 0 bases from J, with 7 bases between. The CDR3 DNA follows: TGTGCCATCAGTGCGGCCGCCTCTGGGGCCAACGTCCTGACTTTC. It translates to CAISAAASGANVLTF.

V and J are TRBV5-1 and TRBJ2-7; 11 bases agree with TRBD1. From germline, CDR1 is SGHRS and CDR2 YFSETQ. Germline trimming cut 5 bases from V and 0 bases from J; bases unmatched to any gene: 1. The CDR3 covers 14 residues. The CDR3 DNA sequence: TGCGCCAGCAGGGGACAGGGGGGCTCCTACGAGCAGTACTTC. Amino acids: CASRGQGGSYEQYF. Looking up the rest from reference TRBV5-1 and TRBJ2-7 gives the full variable domain: KAGVTQTPRYLIKTRGQQVTLSCSPISGHRSVSWYQQTPGQGLQFLFEYFSETQRNKGNFPGRFSGRQFSNSRSEMNVSTLELGDSALYLCASRGQGGSYEQYFGPGTRLTVT.

To note about this clone: At one end, the junction sequence differs from germline, possibly due to a read error. V gene TRBV29-1 combines with J gene TRBJ1-4; D unresolved. The V gene's germline CDR1 is SQVTM and CDR2 ANQGSEA. The CDR3 has 11 residues. The CDR3 is CSVATNEKLFF. In DNA form, the CDR3 reads TGCAGTGTTGCAACTAATGAAAAACTGTTTTTT.

As for this clone: At one boundary the junction diverges from the germline segment, which might be a read error. J is TRBJ2-7 and V is TRBV5-6; D not certain. There are 11 residues in the CDR3. CDR1 is SGHDT and CDR2 is YYEEEE in the germline V gene. The CDR3 loop is CASSLGYEQYF. In DNA, the CDR3 is TGTGCCAGCAGTTTGGGGTACGAGCAGTACTTC.

The V gene is TRBV13, the J gene TRBJ2-7, with 8 bases that match TRBD1. Germline V gene sequence: CDR1 PRHDT, CDR2 FYEKMQ (reference sequence). The CDR3 is 14 amino acids. J lost 5 bases, V lost 5 bases, and 8 bases had no gene match. CDR3: CASSHSGGADEQYF. Written as DNA, the CDR3 is TGTGCCAGCAGCCATTCAGGGGGCGCGGACGAGCAGTACTTC.

This clone occurred once. V is TRBV7-2 and J is TRBJ2-5, with TRBD2 identical over 8 bases. The CDR3 spans 13 residues. Germline lookup yields CDR1 SGHTA and CDR2 FQGNSA. V lost 5 bases, J lost 5 bases, and 4 bases stayed unmatched. Here the CDR3 reads CASSSGGPETQYF. For the CDR3, the DNA is TGTGCCAGCAGCAGCGGGGGACCGGAGACCCAGTACTTC.

The chain carries TRBV4-3 and TRBJ1-2; no clear D. The CDR3 length is 16 residues. Per the germline V gene, CDR1 is LGHNA and CDR2 is YSLEER. Trimming shortened V by 4 bases and J by 8 bases, and 23 bases separated the two germline ends. In DNA form, the CDR3 reads TGCGCCAGCAGCCCCTATGCACGGAACTTCTATGAAGGCTACACCTTC. This encodes CASSPYARNFYEGYTF.

This clone was recorded a few times. V and J are TRBV7-9 and TRBJ2-6, with D uncertain. V lost 5 bases and J 4 bases, leaving 12 bases between the germline ends. Germline lookup yields CDR1 SEHNR and CDR2 FQNEAQ (reference sequence). CDR3 length equals 15 residues. The CDR3 spells CASSRVMSGANVLTF. As DNA, the CDR3 is TGTGCCAGCAGCAGGGTGATGAGCGGGGCCAACGTCCTGACTTTC.

The V gene is TRBV27, the J gene TRBJ2-1, with D maybe TRBD1 (6 bases). V shed 8 bases and J shed 8 bases, with 22 bases lying between them. CDR1 MNHEY and CDR2 SMNVEV come from the germline V gene (reference sequence). The CDR3 consists of 15 residues. The DNA for the CDR3 is TGTGCCAGCGGCCACGGATTCCCCAGGGGTGATGAGCAGTTCTTC. Protein product: CASGHGFPRGDEQFF.

This sequence joins TRBV9 and TRBJ2-1; D gene unclear. V shed 0 bases and J shed 0 bases, with 7 bases lying between them. Looked up from germline, CDR1 is SGDLS and CDR2 is YYNGEE. This CDR3 is 15 amino acids long. In nucleotides, the CDR3 is TGTGCCAGCAGCGTAGGTATCAGCTCCTACAATGAGCAGTTCTTC. Translation gives CASSVGISSYNEQFF.

This clone showed up just once. The chain joins TRBV7-9 to TRBJ1-2; 11 bases are a match to TRBD1. CDR3 length: 15 residues. Germline values: CDR1 SEHNR, CDR2 FQNEAQ (reference sequence). V trimming: 4 bases; J trimming: 4 bases; junction bases outside the gene matches: 5. The CDR3, as DNA: TGTGCCAGCAGCTCAGGGACAGGGGGGACCTATGGCTACACCTTC. Translation: CASSSGTGGTYGYTF.

The chain employs TRBV2 and TRBJ2-7; possible D gene TRBD2, 7 bases. The V gene's germline CDR1 is SNHLY and CDR2 FYNNEI. CDR3 length: 14 amino acids. V was trimmed by 5 bases and J by 2 bases, leaving 13 bases between them. CDR3 DNA: TGTGCCAGCAGTCTGTCGGGGGGCCCCTACGAGCAGTACTTC. The encoded protein is CASSLSGGPYEQYF.

The chain joins TRBV19 to TRBJ1-1; D gene ambiguous. V was clipped by 1 base and J by 0 bases, with 9 bases between them. The CDR3 extends over 15 amino acids. Per the germline V gene, CDR1 is LNHDA and CDR2 is SQIVND (reference sequence). CDR3 residues: CASSIGQGMNTEAFF. The CDR3 DNA follows: TGTGCCAGTAGTATAGGTCAAGGTATGAACACTGAAGCTTTCTTT.

This rearrangement joins TRBV9 to TRBJ2-2, with D perhaps TRBD2 (6 bases). Trimming stripped 0 bases from V and 4 bases from J, with 10 bases between. CDR1 is SGDLS and CDR2 is YYNGEE in the germline V gene. There are 15 residues in the CDR3. In DNA, the CDR3 is TGTGCCAGCAGCGTAGGAGTGGGAGGCACCGGGGAGCTGTTTTTT. Translating gives CASSVGVGGTGELFF.

The rearrangement joins TRBV3-1 (or the pseudogene TRBV3-2) to TRBJ1-2, with 7 bases identical to TRBD1. This CDR3 spans 15 amino acids. Germline V gene lookup returns CDR1 LGHDT and CDR2 YNNKEL (reference sequence). V lost 3 bases, J lost 0 bases, and 4 bases stayed unmatched. As DNA, the CDR3 is TGTGCCAGCAGCCACAGGACAGGCCCTAACTATGGCTACACCTTC. This translates into CASSHRTGPNYGYTF.

The V and J genes are TRBV5-1 and TRBJ2-1; 12 positions agree with TRBD2. The germline CDR1 and CDR2 sequences are SGHRS and YFSETQ. The CDR3 runs 15 residues. J lost 6 bases, V lost 7 bases, and 8 bases had no gene match. CDR3: CASAASSGGGNEQFF. The CDR3 bases are TGCGCCAGCGCCGCTTCTAGCGGGGGGGGCAATGAGCAGTTCTTC. The full variable domain, its missing parts supplied by reference TRBV5-1 and TRBJ2-1, is KAGVTQTPRYLIKTRGQQVTLSCSPISGHRSVSWYQQTPGQGLQFLFEYFSETQRNKGNFPGRFSGRQFSNSRSEMNVSTLELGDSALYLCASAASSGGGNEQFFGPGTRLTVL.

CDR3: CASDGTPVVNEQFF. The CDR3 DNA sequence: TGTGCCTCCGACGGGACTCCCGTCGTCAATGAGCAGTTCTTC. The genes are TRBV6-5 and TRBJ2-1; D possibly corresponds to TRBD2 (6 bases). Trimming left V 11 bases short and J 6 bases short, with 20 bases between. This CDR3 has 14 amino acids. In germline, CDR1 is MNHEY, CDR2 SVGAGI.

The V and J genes are TRBV6-5 and TRBJ1-5; D call uncertain. Deletions cut 4 bases from V and 7 bases from J, with 14 bases between. Germline CDR1 MNHEY, CDR2 SVGAGI. The CDR3 consists of 14 residues. CDR3 coding DNA: TGTGCCAGCAGTTCTGTAGAGAATGGACAGCCCCAGCATTTT. As protein: CASSSVENGQPQHF.